The next 2 T cell receptor beta chains were all read from a single sample in a study of vaccination and CD4 T cells after COVID-19. The Oncomine TCR Beta short-read assay was what sequenced the DNA obtained from cultured CD4+ T cells. TCRdb passed the PCR reads through MiXCR, listing each CDR3 protein once. The sample includes more than 13,000 distinct CDR3 sequences, 65% to 75% of them seen just once. Treatment noted: approximately 9-day PBMC culture with coronavirus spike peptide pools or control peptides (ViraFEST assay). Their antigens are not known. The sample taken for sequencing was CD4+ T cells from blood, cultured in vitro. All receptors come from a human donor who had recovered from COVID-19.

A single count supports this clonotype. The chain joins TRBV10-1 to TRBJ1-2; D is unresolved. Germline V gives CDR1 WNHNN, CDR2 SYGVQD (reference sequence). V was shortened by 3 bases and J by 5 bases, with 13 bases between the two germline ends. The CDR3 covers 14 residues. CDR3 sequence (DNA): TGCGCCAGCAGTGACCGGACGGACGTTTATGGCTACACCTTC. Residues: CASSDRTDVYGYTF.

The CDR3 spells CATSDTDRTYSYEQYF. The CDR3 bases are TGTGCCACCAGTGACACTGACAGGACCTACTCCTACGAGCAGTACTTC. J is TRBJ2-7 and V is TRBV24-1; tentatively, D is TRBD1 (6 bases). The germline gives CDR1 KGHDR, CDR2 SFDVKD. V was clipped by 4 bases and J by 0 bases, with 15 bases between them. The CDR3 runs to 16 residues.